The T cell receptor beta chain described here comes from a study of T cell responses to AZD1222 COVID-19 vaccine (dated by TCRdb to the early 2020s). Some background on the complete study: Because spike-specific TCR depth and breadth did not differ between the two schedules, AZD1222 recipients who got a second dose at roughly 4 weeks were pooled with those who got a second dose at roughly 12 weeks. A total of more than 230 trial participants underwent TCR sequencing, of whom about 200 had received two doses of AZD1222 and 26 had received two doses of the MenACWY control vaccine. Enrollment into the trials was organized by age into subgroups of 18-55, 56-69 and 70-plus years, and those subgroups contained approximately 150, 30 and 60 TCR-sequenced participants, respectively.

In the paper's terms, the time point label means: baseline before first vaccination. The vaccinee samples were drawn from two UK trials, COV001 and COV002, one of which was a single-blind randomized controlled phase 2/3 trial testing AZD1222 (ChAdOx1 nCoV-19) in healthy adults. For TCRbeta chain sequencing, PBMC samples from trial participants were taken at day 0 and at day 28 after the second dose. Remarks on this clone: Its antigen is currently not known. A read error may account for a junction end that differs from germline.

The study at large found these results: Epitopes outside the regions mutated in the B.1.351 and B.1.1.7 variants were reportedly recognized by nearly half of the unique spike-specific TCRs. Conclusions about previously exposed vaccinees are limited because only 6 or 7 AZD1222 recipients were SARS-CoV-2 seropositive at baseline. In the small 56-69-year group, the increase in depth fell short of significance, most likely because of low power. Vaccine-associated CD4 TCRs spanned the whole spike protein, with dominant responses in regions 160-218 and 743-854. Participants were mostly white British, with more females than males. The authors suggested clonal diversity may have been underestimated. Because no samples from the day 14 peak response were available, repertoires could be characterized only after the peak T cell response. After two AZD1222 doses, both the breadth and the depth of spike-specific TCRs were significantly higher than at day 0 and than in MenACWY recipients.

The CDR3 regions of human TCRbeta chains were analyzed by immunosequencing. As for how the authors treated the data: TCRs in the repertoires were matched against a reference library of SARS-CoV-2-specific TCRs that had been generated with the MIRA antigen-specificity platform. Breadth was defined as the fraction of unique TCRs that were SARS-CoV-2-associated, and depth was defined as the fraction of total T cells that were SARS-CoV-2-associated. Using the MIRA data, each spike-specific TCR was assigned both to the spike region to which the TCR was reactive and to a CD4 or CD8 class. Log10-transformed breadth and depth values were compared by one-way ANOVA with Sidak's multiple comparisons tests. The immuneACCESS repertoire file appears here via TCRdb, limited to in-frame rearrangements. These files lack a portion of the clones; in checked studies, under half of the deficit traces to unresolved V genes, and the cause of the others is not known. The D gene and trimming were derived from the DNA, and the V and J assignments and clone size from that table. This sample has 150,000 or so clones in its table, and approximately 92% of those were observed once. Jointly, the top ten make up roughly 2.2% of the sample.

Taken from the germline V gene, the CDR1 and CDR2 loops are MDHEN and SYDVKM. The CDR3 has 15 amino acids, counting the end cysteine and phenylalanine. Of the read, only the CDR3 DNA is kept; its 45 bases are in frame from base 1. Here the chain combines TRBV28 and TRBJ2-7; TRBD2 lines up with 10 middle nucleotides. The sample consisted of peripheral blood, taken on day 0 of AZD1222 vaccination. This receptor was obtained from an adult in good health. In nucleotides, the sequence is TGTGCCAGCAGTTTGGCGGGAATAGCGGGGGGAGGCTTTCTCTTC. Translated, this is CASSLAGIAGGGFLF.